This is a list of T cell receptor beta chains from one sample in a study of regulatory T cells in long-lasting Graves disease. TCRdb re-called the multiplex PCR reads with MiXCR, one entry per CDR3 protein. Of roughly 450,000 distinct CDR3 sequences listed, roughly 20% are singletons. The sequences come from peripheral blood mononuclear cells (PBMCs), collected when the disease was refractory, from a patient treated with antithyroid drugs. These receptors came from a female donor with Graves disease. The CDR3 runs from the conserved cysteine through the conserved F or W. The D gene is left open where the match is weak. The size field is filled for only some rows; it gives once, few, many or a size class.

v_gene: TRBV7-2; abundance: many; d_gene: TRBD1; j_gene: TRBJ1-2; CDR3aa: CASSPPGQGLYGYTF; CDR3nt: TGTGCCAGCAGCCCCCCGGGACAGGGACTCTATGGCTACACCTTC
v_gene: TRBV18; abundance: many; d_gene: .; j_gene: TRBJ1-1; CDR3aa: CASSPPGDVAFF; CDR3nt: TGTGCCAGCTCACCGCCGGGGGACGTAGCTTTCTTT
v_gene: TRBV27; abundance: few; d_gene: TRBD1; j_gene: TRBJ1-6; CDR3aa: CASSATGGSPLHF; CDR3nt: TGTGCCAGCAGTGCGACAGGGGGTTCACCCCTCCACTTT
v_gene: TRBV11-2; abundance: many; d_gene: .; j_gene: TRBJ2-1; CDR3aa: CASSSGLYNEQFF; CDR3nt: TGTGCCAGCAGCTCGGGACTGTACAATGAGCAGTTCTTC
v_gene: TRBV7-9; abundance: few; d_gene: TRBD1; j_gene: TRBJ2-7; CDR3aa: CASSPPGQGFLEQYF; CDR3nt: TGTGCCAGCAGCCCACCGGGACAGGGGTTTTTGGAGCAGTACTTC
v_gene: TRBV19; abundance: .; d_gene: TRBD1; j_gene: TRBJ2-7; CDR3aa: CASRRGQGTYEQYF; CDR3nt: TGTGCCAGTAGAAGGGGACAGGGAACCTACGAGCAGTACTTC
v_gene: TRBV19; abundance: .; d_gene: .; j_gene: TRBJ1-6; CDR3aa: CASTATVIANSPLHF; CDR3nt: TGTGCCAGTACCGCGACCGTGATCGCCAATTCACCCCTCCACTTT
v_gene: TRBV6-1; abundance: .; d_gene: TRBD1; j_gene: TRBJ2-2; CDR3aa: CASSQTGADTGELFF; CDR3nt: TGTGCCAGCAGTCAGACAGGGGCGGACACCGGGGAGCTGTTTTTT
v_gene: TRBV30; abundance: .; d_gene: .; j_gene: TRBJ2-7; CDR3aa: CAWSLGGEQYF; CDR3nt: TGTGCCTGGAGCCTTGGGGGCGAGCAGTACTTC
v_gene: TRBV27; abundance: many; d_gene: .; j_gene: TRBJ1-1; CDR3aa: CASSTLGGRDTEAFF; CDR3nt: TGTGCCAGCAGTACGCTGGGGGGGCGGGACACTGAAGCTTTCTTT
v_gene: TRBV2; abundance: many; d_gene: TRBD1; j_gene: TRBJ1-5; CDR3aa: CASSGDRGSNQPQHF; CDR3nt: TGTGCCAGCAGTGGTGACAGGGGTAGCAATCAGCCCCAGCATTTT
v_gene: TRBV12-3/TRBV12-4; abundance: few; d_gene: .; j_gene: TRBJ1-2; CDR3aa: CASSLNVEVYSIYGYTF; CDR3nt: TGTGCCAGCAGTTTAAACGTTGAAGTCTATTCCATCTATGGCTACACCTTC
v_gene: TRBV9; abundance: few; d_gene: TRBD2; j_gene: TRBJ2-7; CDR3aa: CASSARLADYEQYF; CDR3nt: TGTGCCAGCAGCGCTCGACTAGCGGACTACGAGCAGTACTTC
v_gene: TRBV28; abundance: .; d_gene: .; j_gene: TRBJ2-7; CDR3aa: CTSKMGEYEQYF; CDR3nt: TGTACCAGCAAGATGGGGGAATACGAGCAGTACTTC
v_gene: TRBV19; abundance: .; d_gene: TRBD1; j_gene: TRBJ1-1; CDR3aa: CASRWGGTGGASFF; CDR3nt: TGTGCCAGTAGGTGGGGGGGGACAGGGGGCGCGTCTTTCTTT
v_gene: TRBV19; abundance: .; d_gene: .; j_gene: TRBJ1-1; CDR3aa: CASSRREGREAFF; CDR3nt: TGTGCCAGTAGTCGTCGGGAGGGGCGGGAAGCTTTCTTT
v_gene: TRBV4-3; abundance: .; d_gene: TRBD2; j_gene: TRBJ2-7; CDR3aa: CASSQGTSGSSTYEQYF; CDR3nt: TGCGCCAGCAGCCAAGGGACTAGCGGGAGTTCCACCTACGAGCAGTACTTC
v_gene: TRBV2; abundance: many; d_gene: TRBD1; j_gene: TRBJ2-7; CDR3aa: CASSEWDRGTYEQYF; CDR3nt: TGTGCCAGCAGTGAATGGGACAGGGGGACCTACGAGCAGTACTTC
v_gene: TRBV5-4; abundance: .; d_gene: .; j_gene: TRBJ2-7; CDR3aa: CASSQMGRSYEQYF; CDR3nt: TGTGCCAGCAGCCAGATGGGACGTTCCTACGAGCAGTACTTC
v_gene: TRBV2; abundance: many; d_gene: TRBD1; j_gene: TRBJ1-2; CDR3aa: CASRVQGNGGYTF; CDR3nt: TGTGCCAGCAGAGTACAGGGGAACGGGGGCTACACCTTC
v_gene: TRBV28; abundance: .; d_gene: TRBD1; j_gene: TRBJ2-7; CDR3aa: CASNHHRDSSYEQYF; CDR3nt: TGTGCCAGCAACCATCACCGGGACAGTTCCTACGAGCAGTACTTC
v_gene: TRBV27; abundance: .; d_gene: TRBD1; j_gene: TRBJ1-1; CDR3aa: CASSLTTGISTEAFF; CDR3nt: TGTGCCAGCAGTTTAACGACAGGGATTAGCACTGAAGCTTTCTTT
v_gene: TRBV7-2; abundance: .; d_gene: TRBD2; j_gene: TRBJ2-2; CDR3aa: CASSPMGGSTGELFF; CDR3nt: TGTGCCAGCAGCCCTATGGGCGGGAGCACCGGGGAGCTGTTTTTT
v_gene: TRBV5-8; abundance: many; d_gene: .; j_gene: TRBJ2-7; CDR3aa: CASSPRGTAYEQYF; CDR3nt: TGTGCCAGCAGCCCCCGGGGGACCGCCTACGAGCAGTACTTC
v_gene: TRBV28; abundance: many; d_gene: .; j_gene: TRBJ2-1; CDR3aa: CASSLVSYNEQFF; CDR3nt: TGTGCCAGCAGTCTAGTATCCTACAATGAGCAGTTCTTC
v_gene: TRBV6-2/TRBV6-3; abundance: many; d_gene: TRBD1; j_gene: TRBJ1-5; CDR3aa: CASSSEDRANQPQHF; CDR3nt: TGTGCCAGCAGTTCCGAGGACAGGGCCAATCAGCCCCAGCATTTT
v_gene: TRBV9; abundance: few; d_gene: .; j_gene: TRBJ2-2; CDR3aa: CASSVTDITGELFF; CDR3nt: TGTGCCAGCAGCGTAACAGACATCACCGGGGAGCTGTTTTTT
v_gene: TRBV18; abundance: many; d_gene: .; j_gene: TRBJ1-5; CDR3aa: CASSQGRDQPQHF; CDR3nt: TGTGCCAGCTCACAGGGGAGGGATCAGCCCCAGCATTTT
v_gene: TRBV6-6; abundance: few; d_gene: .; j_gene: TRBJ1-5; CDR3aa: CASSYSIAWPAEHF; CDR3nt: TGTGCCAGCAGTTACTCGATAGCGTGGCCCGCAGAGCATTTT
v_gene: TRBV2; abundance: .; d_gene: TRBD2; j_gene: TRBJ2-1; CDR3aa: CASSGIAGGGSEQFF; CDR3nt: TGTGCCAGCAGTGGTATAGCGGGAGGGGGGAGTGAGCAGTTCTTC
v_gene: TRBV7-7; abundance: few; d_gene: TRBD2; j_gene: TRBJ2-2; CDR3aa: CASSSTSGRVGGNTGELFF; CDR3nt: TGTGCTAGCAGCTCGACTAGCGGGAGAGTCGGGGGAAACACCGGGGAGCTGTTTTTT
v_gene: TRBV30; abundance: many; d_gene: .; j_gene: TRBJ1-2; CDR3aa: CAWSVLGTGGYTF; CDR3nt: TGTGCCTGGAGTGTACTCGGGACGGGTGGCTACACCTTC
v_gene: TRBV4-1; abundance: many; d_gene: .; j_gene: TRBJ2-7; CDR3aa: CASSQDRGPYEQYF; CDR3nt: TGTGCCAGCAGCCAAGACCGCGGTCCCTACGAGCAGTACTTC
v_gene: TRBV19; abundance: few; d_gene: .; j_gene: TRBJ1-6; CDR3aa: CASSVGLPINSPLHF; CDR3nt: TGTGCCAGTAGTGTTGGCCTGCCGATCAATTCACCCCTCCACTTT
v_gene: TRBV19; abundance: many; d_gene: .; j_gene: TRBJ2-6; CDR3aa: CASSIWGFGANVLTF; CDR3nt: TGTGCCAGTAGTATCTGGGGCTTCGGGGCCAACGTCCTGACTTTC
v_gene: TRBV6-1; abundance: .; d_gene: .; j_gene: TRBJ2-5; CDR3aa: CASSIQGLQETQYF; CDR3nt: TGTGCCAGCAGTATACAGGGCCTCCAAGAGACCCAGTACTTC
v_gene: TRBV6-4; abundance: .; d_gene: .; j_gene: TRBJ1-1; CDR3aa: CASSPHGLGVTEAFF; CDR3nt: TGTGCCAGCAGTCCCCACGGACTGGGGGTCACTGAAGCTTTCTTT